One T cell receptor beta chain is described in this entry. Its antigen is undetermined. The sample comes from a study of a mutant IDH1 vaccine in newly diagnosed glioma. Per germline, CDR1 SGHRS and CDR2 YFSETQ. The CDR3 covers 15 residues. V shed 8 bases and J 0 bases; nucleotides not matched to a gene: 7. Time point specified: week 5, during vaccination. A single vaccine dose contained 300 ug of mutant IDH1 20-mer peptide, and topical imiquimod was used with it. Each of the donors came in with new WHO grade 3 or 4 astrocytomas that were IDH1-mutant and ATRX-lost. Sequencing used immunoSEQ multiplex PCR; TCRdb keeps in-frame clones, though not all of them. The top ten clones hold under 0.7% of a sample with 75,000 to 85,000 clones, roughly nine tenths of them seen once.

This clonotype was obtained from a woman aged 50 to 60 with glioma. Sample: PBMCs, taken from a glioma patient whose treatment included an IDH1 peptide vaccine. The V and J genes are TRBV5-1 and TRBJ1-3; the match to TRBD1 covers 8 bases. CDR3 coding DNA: TGCGCCAGTCAAGCAGGGACAGGCTCTGGAAACACCATATATTTT. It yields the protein CASQAGTGSGNTIYF.